Shown below are 17 T cell receptor beta chains from a single sample sequenced in a study of blood T cell repertoires in COVID-19. Method: immunoSEQ multiplex PCR; TCRdb's copy keeps in-frame clones and lacks some. The table shows roughly 670,000 clones, with just under 90% occurring only once. What was sequenced was peripheral blood. The receptor source for this set is a young woman with acute or convalescent COVID-19.

This chain joins TRBV19 and TRBJ1-5, with TRBD1 as a possible D gene (6 bases). CDR1 and CDR2 from the germline V gene are LNHDA and SQIVND (reference sequence). The CDR3 sequence is 15 residues long. Trimming took 3 bases from V and 1 from J, leaving 10 bases between them. This CDR3 reads CASSMGQGSNQPQHF. The CDR3 nucleotides are TGTGCCAGTAGTATGGGTCAGGGGAGCAATCAGCCCCAGCATTTT.

This clone was detected once. The rearrangement uses TRBV28 and TRBJ1-5; 9 bases map to TRBD1. The CDR3 has 14 residues. CDR1 MDHEN and CDR2 SYDVKM come from the germline V gene. The ends lost 3 bases at V and 4 bases at J; junction bases unmatched: 1. The CDR3 bases are TGTGCCAGCAGTTTCGGACAGGGGAATCAGCCCCAGCATTTT. Amino acid sequence: CASSFGQGNQPQHF.

V and J are TRBV27 and TRBJ1-2; no reliable D call. V was cut by 5 bases and J by 0 bases, with 7 bases left in between. The CDR3 has 13 residues. Germline V gene data show CDR1 as MNHEY and CDR2 as SMNVEV (reference sequence). The chain's CDR3 is CASSMAANYGYTF. CDR3 nucleotides: TGTGCCAGCAGTATGGCCGCTAACTATGGCTACACCTTC.

The chain employs TRBV5-1 and TRBJ2-4; 9 bases align to TRBD1. The germline CDR1 and CDR2 sequences are SGHRS and YFSETQ. With 6 bases clipped from V and 6 bases from J, the junction kept 7 bases outside the gene matches. The CDR3 extends over 14 amino acids. Here the CDR3 DNA reads TGCGCCAGCAAGGACAGGGGACGGGGAAACATTCAGTACTTC. As protein: CASKDRGRGNIQYF.

The genes are TRBV19 and TRBJ2-5; 9 nucleotides match TRBD1. The CDR3 is 15 amino acids. Germline assignment: CDR1 LNHDA and CDR2 SQIVND (reference sequence). V trimming: 3 bases; J trimming: 5 bases; junction bases outside the gene matches: 7. The CDR3, as DNA: TGTGCCAGTAGTATTGTGGGACAGGGCGGGGAGACCCAGTACTTC. Encoded protein: CASSIVGQGGETQYF.

This chain joins TRBV29-1 and TRBJ1-2, with 7 bases fitting TRBD1. With 7 bases clipped from V and 7 bases from J, the junction kept 18 bases outside the gene matches. CDR1 SQVTM and CDR2 ANQGSEA come from the germline V gene. This CDR3 is built from 15 residues. Here the CDR3 reads CSGLTVRQGWSGYTF. The CDR3 bases are TGCAGCGGACTCACCGTTCGACAGGGTTGGAGTGGCTACACCTTC.

The gene calls are TRBV7-3 and TRBJ2-1; possible D gene TRBD2, 6 bases. The CDR3 consists of 15 residues. Trimming took off 6 bases at V and 5 bases at J, with 17 bases between the two ends. The germline CDR1 and CDR2 sequences are SGHTA and FQGTGA. CDR3 in amino acids: CASRLTGGWDNEQFF. Here the CDR3 DNA reads TGTGCCAGCAGGCTCACCGGGGGATGGGACAATGAGCAGTTCTTC.

The V call is TRBV6-4, the J call TRBJ2-1; 9 positions agree with TRBD2. This CDR3 region has 14 residues. Per the germline V gene, CDR1 is MRHNA and CDR2 is SNTAGT. Unmatched junction bases numbered 7, after V lost 5 bases and J lost 8 bases. The CDR3 loop reads CASSNGTSSDEQFF. The CDR3 DNA reads as TGTGCCAGCAGTAACGGGACTAGCTCAGATGAGCAGTTCTTC.

The chain carries TRBV7-9 and TRBJ1-2; no clear D gene. The CDR3 is 13 amino acids. The V gene's germline CDR1 is SEHNR and CDR2 FQNEAQ (reference sequence). Between the trimmed V and J ends, which lost 4 bases and 8 bases, there was a span of 14 bases. Written as DNA, the CDR3 is TGTGCCAGCAGCTCCTGGGAGGGCGGGGGCTACACCTTC. Protein: CASSSWEGGGYTF.

In nucleotides, the CDR3 is TGTGCCAGCAGTAGACAGGGGGCTTTCGAGCAGTACTTC. The encoded protein is CASSRQGAFEQYF. The J gene is TRBJ2-7, the V gene TRBV2; 10 bases align to TRBD1. The CDR3 sequence is 13 residues long. V lost 5 bases and J lost 6; bases outside the gene matches: 4. Germline V gene data show CDR1 as SNHLY and CDR2 as FYNNEI.

This clone was counted a few times. This chain joins TRBV12-3 or TRBV12-4 and TRBJ1-5; tentatively, D is TRBD1 (5 bases). This CDR3 contains 13 residues. Trimming cost V 6 bases and J 9 bases, with 15 bases left between them. DNA for the CDR3: TGTGCCAGCAGCCAACAGGCCACAGGGCCCCAGCATTTT. The encoded protein is CASSQQATGPQHF.

The rearrangement links TRBV27 to TRBJ2-3; D is undetermined. The germline gives CDR1 MNHEY, CDR2 SMNVEV (reference sequence). The CDR3 totals 13 residues. Trimming cost V 3 bases and J 4 bases, with 8 bases left between them. The CDR3 region has the DNA TGTGCCAGCAGTTTTGCGTATCCAGATACGCAGTATTTT. It yields the protein CASSFAYPDTQYF.

The CDR3 region is CASRDIGETEAFF. In DNA form, the CDR3 reads TGTGCCAGCAGGGACATAGGGGAAACTGAAGCTTTCTTT. This sequence joins TRBV7-9 and TRBJ1-1; a weak D match, TRBD1 (5 bases). CDR1 and CDR2 from the germline V gene are SEHNR and FQNEAQ (reference sequence). The length of the CDR3 is 13 residues. V gave up 6 bases and J gave up 5 bases, with 13 bases separating them.

The chain is built from TRBV6-5 and TRBJ1-3, with TRBD1 matching 9 bases. V lost 6 bases and J lost 2; bases outside the gene matches: 2. The length of the CDR3 is 14 residues. Germline CDR1 reads MNHEY; CDR2 reads SVGAGI. The CDR3 region is CASRTGGTGNTIYF. The CDR3 DNA sequence: TGTGCCAGCAGGACAGGGGGTACTGGAAACACCATATATTTT.

This chain uses TRBV6-5 with TRBJ1-5; D possibly corresponds to TRBD1 (6 bases). This CDR3 is built from 13 residues. Germline V lookup: CDR1 MNHEY, CDR2 SVGAGI. The V end lost 5 bases, the J end lost 5 bases, and 10 bases lay between the germline ends. The CDR3 protein is CASSLQGYQPQHF. CDR3 coding DNA: TGTGCCAGCAGTCTACAGGGATATCAGCCCCAGCATTTT.

This rearrangement joins TRBV5-1 to TRBJ1-2; possible D gene TRBD1, 5 bases. From germline, CDR1 is SGHRS and CDR2 YFSETQ. The ends were cut back, 4 bases at V and 6 bases at J, with 19 bases in the middle. This CDR3 is built from 15 residues. Here the CDR3 DNA reads TGCGCCAGCAGCGGCCAGACCGGGGGGATTGATGGCTACACCTTC. Translated, it gives CASSGQTGGIDGYTF. Drawing the rest from reference TRBV5-1 and TRBJ1-2, the complete variable domain is KAGVTQTPRYLIKTRGQQVTLSCSPISGHRSVSWYQQTPGQGLQFLFEYFSETQRNKGNFPGRFSGRQFSNSRSEMNVSTLELGDSALYLCASSGQTGGIDGYTFGSGTRLTVV.

This chain joins TRBV18 and TRBJ2-5; a weak D match, TRBD2 (5 bases). The germline V gene has CDR1 KGHSH and CDR2 LQKENI. The CDR3 covers 15 residues. The ends were cut back, 1 base at V and 1 base at J, with 10 bases in the middle. The CDR3 is CASSPRGASQETQYF. The CDR3 region has the DNA TGTGCCAGCTCACCACGGGGAGCGAGCCAAGAGACCCAGTACTTC. Variable domain in full (rest from reference TRBV18 and TRBJ2-5): NAGVMQNPRHLVRRRGQEARLRCSPMKGHSHVYWYRQLPEEGLKFMVYLQKENIIDESGMPKERFSAEFPKEGPSILRIQQVVRGDSAAYFCASSPRGASQETQYFGPGTRLLVL.